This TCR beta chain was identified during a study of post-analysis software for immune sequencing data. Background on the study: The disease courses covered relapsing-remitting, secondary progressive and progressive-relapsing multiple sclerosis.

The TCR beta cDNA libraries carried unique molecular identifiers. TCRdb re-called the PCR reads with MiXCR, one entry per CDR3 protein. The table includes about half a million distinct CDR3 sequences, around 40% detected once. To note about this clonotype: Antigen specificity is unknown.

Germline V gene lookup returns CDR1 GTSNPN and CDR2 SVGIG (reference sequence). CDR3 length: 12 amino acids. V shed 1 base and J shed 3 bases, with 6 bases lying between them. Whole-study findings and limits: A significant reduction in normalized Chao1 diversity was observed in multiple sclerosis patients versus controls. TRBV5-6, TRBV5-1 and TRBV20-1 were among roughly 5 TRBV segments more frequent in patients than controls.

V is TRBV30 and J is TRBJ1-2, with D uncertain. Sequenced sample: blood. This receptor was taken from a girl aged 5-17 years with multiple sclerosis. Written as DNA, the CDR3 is TGTGCCTGGAGTGCTTCTGACTATGGCTACACCTTC. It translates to CAWSASDYGYTF.